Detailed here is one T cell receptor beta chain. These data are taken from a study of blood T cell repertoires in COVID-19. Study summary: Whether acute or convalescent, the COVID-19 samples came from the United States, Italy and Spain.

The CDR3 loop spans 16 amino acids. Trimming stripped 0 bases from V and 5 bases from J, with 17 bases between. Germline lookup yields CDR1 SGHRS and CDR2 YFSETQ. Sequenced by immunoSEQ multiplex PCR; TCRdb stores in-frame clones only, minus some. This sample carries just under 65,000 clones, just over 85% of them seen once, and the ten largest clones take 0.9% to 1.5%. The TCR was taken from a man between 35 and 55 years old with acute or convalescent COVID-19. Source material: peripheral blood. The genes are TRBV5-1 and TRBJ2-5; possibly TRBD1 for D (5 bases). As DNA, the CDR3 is TGCGCCAGCAGCTTGGGGACACAAAAAGCCGTTGAGACCCAGTACTTC. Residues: CASSLGTQKAVETQYF.